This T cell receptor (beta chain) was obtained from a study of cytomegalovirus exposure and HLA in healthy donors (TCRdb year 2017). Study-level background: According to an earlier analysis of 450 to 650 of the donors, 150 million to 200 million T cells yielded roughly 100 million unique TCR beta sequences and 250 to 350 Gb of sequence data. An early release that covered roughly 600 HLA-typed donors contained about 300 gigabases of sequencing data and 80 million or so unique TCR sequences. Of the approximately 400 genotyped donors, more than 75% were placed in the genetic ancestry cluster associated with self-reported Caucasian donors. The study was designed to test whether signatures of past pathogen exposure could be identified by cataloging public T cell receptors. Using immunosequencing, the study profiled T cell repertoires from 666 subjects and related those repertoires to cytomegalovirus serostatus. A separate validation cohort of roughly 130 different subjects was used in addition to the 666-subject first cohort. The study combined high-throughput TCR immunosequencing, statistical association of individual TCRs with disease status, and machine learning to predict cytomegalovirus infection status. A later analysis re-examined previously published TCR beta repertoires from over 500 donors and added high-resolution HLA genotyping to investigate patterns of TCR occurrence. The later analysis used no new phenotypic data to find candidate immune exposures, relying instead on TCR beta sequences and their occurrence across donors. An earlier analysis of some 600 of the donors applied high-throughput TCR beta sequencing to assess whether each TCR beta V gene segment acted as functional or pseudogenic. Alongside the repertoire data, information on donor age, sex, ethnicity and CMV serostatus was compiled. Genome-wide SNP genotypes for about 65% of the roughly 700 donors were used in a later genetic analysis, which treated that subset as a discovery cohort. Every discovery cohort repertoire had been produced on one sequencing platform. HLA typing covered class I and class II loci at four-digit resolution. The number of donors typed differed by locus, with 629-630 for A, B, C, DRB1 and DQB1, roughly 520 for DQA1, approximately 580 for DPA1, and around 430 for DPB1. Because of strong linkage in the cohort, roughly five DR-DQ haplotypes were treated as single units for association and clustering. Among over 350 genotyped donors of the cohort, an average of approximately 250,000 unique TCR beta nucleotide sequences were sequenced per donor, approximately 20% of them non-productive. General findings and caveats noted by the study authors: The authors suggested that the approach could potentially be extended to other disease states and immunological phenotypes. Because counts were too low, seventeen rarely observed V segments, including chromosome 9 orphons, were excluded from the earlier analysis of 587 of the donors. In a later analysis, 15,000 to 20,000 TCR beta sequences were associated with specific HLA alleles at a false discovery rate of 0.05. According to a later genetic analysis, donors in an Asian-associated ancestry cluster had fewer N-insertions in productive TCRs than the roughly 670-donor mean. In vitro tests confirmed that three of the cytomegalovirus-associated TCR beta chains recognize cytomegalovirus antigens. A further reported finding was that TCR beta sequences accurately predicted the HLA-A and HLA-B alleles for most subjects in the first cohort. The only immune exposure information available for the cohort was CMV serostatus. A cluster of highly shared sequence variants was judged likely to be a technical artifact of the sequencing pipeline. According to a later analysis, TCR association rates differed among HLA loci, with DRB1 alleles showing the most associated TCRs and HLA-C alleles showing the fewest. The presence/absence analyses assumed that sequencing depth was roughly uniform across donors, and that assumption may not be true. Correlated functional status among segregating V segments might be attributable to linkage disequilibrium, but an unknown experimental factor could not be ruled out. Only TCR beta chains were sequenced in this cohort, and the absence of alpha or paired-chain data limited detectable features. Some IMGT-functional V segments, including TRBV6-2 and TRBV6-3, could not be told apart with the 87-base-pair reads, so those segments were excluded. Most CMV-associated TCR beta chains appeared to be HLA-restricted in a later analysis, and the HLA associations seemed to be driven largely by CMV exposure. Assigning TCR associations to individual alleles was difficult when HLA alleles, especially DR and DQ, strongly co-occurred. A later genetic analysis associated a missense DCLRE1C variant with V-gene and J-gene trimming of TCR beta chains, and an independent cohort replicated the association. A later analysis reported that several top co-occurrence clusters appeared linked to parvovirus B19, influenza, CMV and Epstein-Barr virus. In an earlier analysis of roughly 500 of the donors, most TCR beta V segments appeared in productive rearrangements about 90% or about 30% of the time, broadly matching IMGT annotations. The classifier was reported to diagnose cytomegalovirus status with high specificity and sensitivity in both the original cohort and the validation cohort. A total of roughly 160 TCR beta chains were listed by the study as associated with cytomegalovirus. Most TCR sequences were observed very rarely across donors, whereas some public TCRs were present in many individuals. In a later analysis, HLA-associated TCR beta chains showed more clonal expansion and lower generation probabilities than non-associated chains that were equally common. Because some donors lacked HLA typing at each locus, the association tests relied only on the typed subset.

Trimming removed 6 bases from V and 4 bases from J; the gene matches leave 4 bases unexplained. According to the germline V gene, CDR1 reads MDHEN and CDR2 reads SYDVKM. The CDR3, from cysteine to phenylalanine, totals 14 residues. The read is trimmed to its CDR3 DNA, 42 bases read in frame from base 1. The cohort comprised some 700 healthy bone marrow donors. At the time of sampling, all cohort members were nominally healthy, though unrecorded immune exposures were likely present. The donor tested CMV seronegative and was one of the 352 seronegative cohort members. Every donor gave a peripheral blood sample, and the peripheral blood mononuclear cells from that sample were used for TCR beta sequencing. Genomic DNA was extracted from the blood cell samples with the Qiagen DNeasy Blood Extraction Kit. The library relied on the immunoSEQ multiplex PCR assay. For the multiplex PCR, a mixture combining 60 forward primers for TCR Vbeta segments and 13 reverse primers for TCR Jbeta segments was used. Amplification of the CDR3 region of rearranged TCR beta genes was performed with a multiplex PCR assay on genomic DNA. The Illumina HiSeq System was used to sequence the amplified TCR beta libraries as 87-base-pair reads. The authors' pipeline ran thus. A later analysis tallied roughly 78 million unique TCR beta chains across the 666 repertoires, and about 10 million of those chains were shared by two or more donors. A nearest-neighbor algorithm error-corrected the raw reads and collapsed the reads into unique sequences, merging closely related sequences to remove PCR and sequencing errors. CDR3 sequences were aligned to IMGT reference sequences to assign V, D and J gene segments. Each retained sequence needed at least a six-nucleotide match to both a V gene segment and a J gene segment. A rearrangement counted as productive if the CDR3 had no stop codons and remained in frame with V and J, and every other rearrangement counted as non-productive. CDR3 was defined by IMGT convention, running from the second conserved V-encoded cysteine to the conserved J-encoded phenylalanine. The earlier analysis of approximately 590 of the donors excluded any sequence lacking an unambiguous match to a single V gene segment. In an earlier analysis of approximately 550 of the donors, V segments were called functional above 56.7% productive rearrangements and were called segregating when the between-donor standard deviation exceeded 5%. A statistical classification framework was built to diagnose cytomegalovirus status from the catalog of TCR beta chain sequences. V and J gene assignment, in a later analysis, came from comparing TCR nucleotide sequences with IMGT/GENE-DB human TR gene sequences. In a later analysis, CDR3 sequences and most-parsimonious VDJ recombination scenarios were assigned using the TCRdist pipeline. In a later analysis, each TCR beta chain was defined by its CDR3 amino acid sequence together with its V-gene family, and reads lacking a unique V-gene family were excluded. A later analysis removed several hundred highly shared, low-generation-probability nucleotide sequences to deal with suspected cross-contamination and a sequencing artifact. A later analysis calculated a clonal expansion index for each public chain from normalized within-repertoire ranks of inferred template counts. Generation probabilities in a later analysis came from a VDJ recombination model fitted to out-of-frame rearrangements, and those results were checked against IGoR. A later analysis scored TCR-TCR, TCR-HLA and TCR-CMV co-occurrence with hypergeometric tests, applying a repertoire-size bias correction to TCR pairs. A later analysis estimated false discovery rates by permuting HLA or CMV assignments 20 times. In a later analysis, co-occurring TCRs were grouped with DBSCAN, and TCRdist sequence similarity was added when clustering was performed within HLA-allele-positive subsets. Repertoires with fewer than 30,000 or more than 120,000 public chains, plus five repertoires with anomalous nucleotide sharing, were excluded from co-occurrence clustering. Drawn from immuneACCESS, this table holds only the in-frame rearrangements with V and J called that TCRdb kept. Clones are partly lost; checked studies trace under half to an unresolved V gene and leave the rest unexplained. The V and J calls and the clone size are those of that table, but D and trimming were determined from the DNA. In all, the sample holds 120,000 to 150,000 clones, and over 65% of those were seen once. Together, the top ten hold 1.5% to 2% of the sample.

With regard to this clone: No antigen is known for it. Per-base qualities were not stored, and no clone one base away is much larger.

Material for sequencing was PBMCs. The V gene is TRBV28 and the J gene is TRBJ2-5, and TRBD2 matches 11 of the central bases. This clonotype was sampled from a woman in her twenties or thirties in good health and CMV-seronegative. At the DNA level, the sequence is TGTGCCAGCAGACTAGCGGGAGTGACAGAGACCCAGTACTTC. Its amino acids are CASRLAGVTETQYF.